The entry below gives a single T cell receptor beta chain sequence along with its context. No cognate antigen has been identified for it. Library method: the immunoSEQ multiplex PCR assay. For the multiplex PCR, a mixture combining 60 forward primers for TCR Vbeta segments and 13 reverse primers for TCR Jbeta segments was used. The CDR3 region of rearranged TCR beta genes was amplified from genomic DNA by a multiplex PCR assay. On the Illumina HiSeq System, the amplified TCR beta libraries were sequenced as 87-base-pair reads. Per the original workflow: In a later analysis, tens of millions of unique TCR beta chains were counted across the 500 to 850 repertoires, and about 10 million of these chains were shared by at least two donors. A nearest-neighbor algorithm error-corrected the raw reads and collapsed the reads into unique sequences, merging closely related sequences to remove PCR and sequencing errors. To assign V, D and J gene segments, CDR3 sequences were aligned to IMGT reference sequences. Each retained sequence needed at least a six-nucleotide match to both a V gene segment and a J gene segment. A rearrangement counted as productive if the CDR3 had no stop codons and remained in frame with V and J, and every other rearrangement counted as non-productive. Following IMGT convention, CDR3 was defined as the stretch from the second conserved V-encoded cysteine to the conserved J-encoded phenylalanine. The earlier analysis of fewer than 750 of the donors excluded sequences that lacked an unambiguous match to a single V gene segment. An earlier analysis of a few hundred of the donors called V segments functional above 56.7% productive rearrangements and segregating when the between-donor standard deviation exceeded 5%. A statistical classification framework was built for diagnosing cytomegalovirus status from the catalog of TCR beta chain sequences. V and J gene assignment, in a later analysis, came from comparing TCR nucleotide sequences with IMGT/GENE-DB human TR gene sequences. A later analysis assigned CDR3 sequences and most-parsimonious VDJ recombination scenarios with the TCRdist pipeline. In a later analysis, each TCR beta chain was defined by its CDR3 amino acid sequence together with its V-gene family, and reads lacking a unique V-gene family were excluded. A later analysis removed roughly 590 highly shared, low-generation-probability nucleotide sequences to deal with suspected cross-contamination and a sequencing artifact. In a later analysis, a clonal expansion index for each public chain was calculated from normalized within-repertoire ranks of inferred template counts. In a later analysis, generation probabilities were computed using a VDJ recombination model fitted to out-of-frame rearrangements, and the results were checked against IGoR. In a later analysis, TCR-TCR, TCR-HLA and TCR-CMV co-occurrence was scored with hypergeometric tests, and a repertoire-size bias correction was applied to TCR pairs. A later analysis estimated false discovery rates by permuting HLA or CMV assignments 20 times. A later analysis grouped co-occurring TCRs with DBSCAN, adding TCRdist sequence similarity when clustering within HLA-allele-positive subsets. Co-occurrence clustering excluded repertoires with fewer than 30,000 or more than 120,000 public chains, plus five with anomalous nucleotide sharing. The table was pulled from immuneACCESS by TCRdb, which kept in-frame rearrangements only. Such tables lose some clones; where checked, under half of the loss comes from unresolved V genes, and the rest has no known cause. V, J and clone size are taken as reported in that table, and D and trimming were inferred from the DNA itself. The data table for this sample lists about 60,000 clones. The ten largest clonotypes hold roughly 15% of the sample.

The sample originates from a study of cytomegalovirus exposure and HLA in healthy donors (dated by TCRdb to about 2017). Regarding the study in general: According to an earlier analysis of several hundred of the donors, 150 million to 200 million T cells yielded over 100 million unique TCR beta sequences and about 300 Gb of sequence data. About 310 gigabases of sequencing data and approximately 80 million unique TCR sequences were included in an early release covering roughly 600 HLA-typed donors. Of the roughly 410 genotyped donors, approximately 81% were placed in the genetic ancestry cluster associated with self-reported Caucasian donors. The study aimed to test whether cataloging public T cell receptors could reveal signatures of past pathogen exposure. The study used immunosequencing to profile the T cell repertoires of about 670 subjects and linked those repertoires to cytomegalovirus serostatus. Along with the approximately 700-subject first cohort, a separate validation cohort of over a hundred different subjects was used. To predict cytomegalovirus infection status, the study brought together high-throughput TCR immunosequencing, statistical association of individual TCRs with disease status, and machine learning. In a later analysis, previously published TCR beta repertoires from 600 to 850 donors were re-analyzed and high-resolution HLA genotyping was added so that TCR occurrence patterns could be studied. Rather than using new phenotypic data, the later analysis identified candidate immune exposures from TCR beta sequences and from how often those sequences occurred across donors. An earlier analysis of fewer than 700 of the donors applied high-throughput TCR beta sequencing to assess whether each TCR beta V gene segment acted as functional or pseudogenic. Donor age, sex, ethnicity and CMV serostatus were compiled alongside the repertoire data. A later genetic analysis used genome-wide SNP genotypes for about 65% of the 666 donors, treating that subset as a discovery cohort. All discovery cohort repertoires had been generated on a single sequencing platform. HLA typing included class I and class II loci at four-digit resolution. Typing coverage differed by locus: A, B, C, DRB1 and DQB1 were typed in about 620-640 donors, DQA1 in around 500, DPA1 in approximately 600, and DPB1 in just under 480. Because of strong linkage in the cohort, roughly five DR-DQ haplotypes were treated as single units for association and clustering. On average, about 240,000 unique TCR beta nucleotide sequences were sequenced per donor among several hundred genotyped donors of the cohort, with roughly 18% of those sequences being non-productive.

Paper-wide results and their limitations: The sequencing pipeline was judged likely to have produced a cluster of highly shared sequence variants as a technical artifact. Compared with the roughly 670-donor mean, donors in an Asian-associated ancestry cluster had fewer N-insertions in productive TCRs, according to a later genetic analysis. Because counts were too low, about 18 rarely observed V segments, including chromosome 9 orphons, were excluded from the earlier analysis of fewer than 650 of the donors. Broadly in line with IMGT annotations, most TCR beta V segments showed up in productive rearrangements about 87% or about 30% of the time in an earlier analysis of around 600 of the donors. In a later genetic analysis, a missense DCLRE1C variant was associated with V-gene and J-gene trimming of TCR beta chains, and the association was replicated in an independent cohort. In vitro tests confirmed that a few of the cytomegalovirus-associated TCR beta chains recognize cytomegalovirus antigens. At a false discovery rate of 0.05, a later analysis linked fewer than 20,000 TCR beta sequences to specific HLA alleles. CMV serostatus was the only immune exposure information available for the cohort. According to the authors, the approach could potentially be generalized to other disease states and immunological phenotypes. In a later analysis, TCR association rates were found to vary across HLA loci, with the most associated TCRs seen for DRB1 alleles and the fewest for HLA-C alleles. According to a later analysis, parvovirus B19, influenza, CMV and Epstein-Barr virus appeared linked to several top co-occurrence clusters. The classifier was reported to diagnose cytomegalovirus status with high specificity and sensitivity in both the original and validation cohorts. Because the 87-base-pair reads could not distinguish some IMGT-functional V segments, including TRBV6-2 and TRBV6-3, those segments were excluded. In a later analysis, HLA-associated TCR beta chains showed more clonal expansion and lower generation probabilities than non-associated chains that were equally common. Correlated functional status among segregating V segments might be attributable to linkage disequilibrium, but an unknown experimental factor could not be ruled out. In this cohort, only TCR beta chains were sequenced, and detectable features were limited by the absence of alpha or paired-chain data. Assigning TCR associations to individual alleles was difficult when HLA alleles, especially DR and DQ, strongly co-occurred. HLA typing was unavailable for some donors at each locus, so association tests used only the typed subset. A further reported finding was that TCR beta sequences accurately predicted the HLA-A and HLA-B alleles for most subjects in the first cohort. In a later analysis, most CMV-associated TCR beta chains were found to appear HLA-restricted, with HLA associations seemingly driven largely by CMV exposure. Most TCR sequences were observed very rarely across donors, whereas some public TCRs were present in many individuals. Sequencing depth was assumed to be roughly uniform across donors in the presence/absence analyses, though that assumption may not hold. The study gave a list of 150 to 200 TCR beta chains associated with cytomegalovirus.

The CDR3 contains 16 residues, cysteine and phenylalanine counted. The CDR3 DNA has 48 bases and is translated from base 1. CDR1 and CDR2, per the germline V gene, are SGHRS and YFSETQ. V has 1 base trimmed and J has 1 base trimmed; junction bases matching no gene number 3. The cohort was made up of approximately 670 healthy bone marrow donors. At the time of sampling, every cohort member was nominally healthy, though immune exposures that went unrecorded were likely present. The donor was CMV seronegative and was included in the group of under 450 seronegative cohort members. Every donor gave a peripheral blood sample, and the peripheral blood mononuclear cells from that sample were used for TCR beta sequencing. The Qiagen DNeasy Blood Extraction Kit was used to extract genomic DNA from the blood cell samples.

The TCR sequence derives from a boy between 10 and 17 years old in good health and CMV-seronegative. Sequencing was carried out using PBMCs. Recombination linked TRBV5-1 to TRBJ2-2; 8 central nucleotides agree with TRBD1. The DNA sequence is TGCGCCAGCAGCTTGTCCGGACAGGGGAACACCGGGGAGCTGTTTTTT. The encoded protein is CASSLSGQGNTGELFF.